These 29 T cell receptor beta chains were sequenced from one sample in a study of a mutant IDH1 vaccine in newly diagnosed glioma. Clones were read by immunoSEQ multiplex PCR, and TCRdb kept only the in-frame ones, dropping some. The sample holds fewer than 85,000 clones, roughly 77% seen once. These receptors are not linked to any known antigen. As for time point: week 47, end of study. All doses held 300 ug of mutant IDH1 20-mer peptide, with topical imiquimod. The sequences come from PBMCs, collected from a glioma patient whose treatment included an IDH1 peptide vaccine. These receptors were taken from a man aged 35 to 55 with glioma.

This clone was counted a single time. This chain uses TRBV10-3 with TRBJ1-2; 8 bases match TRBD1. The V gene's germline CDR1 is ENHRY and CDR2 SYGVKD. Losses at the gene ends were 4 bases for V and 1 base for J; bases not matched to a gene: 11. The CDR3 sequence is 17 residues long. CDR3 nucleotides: TGTGCCATCAGTGGACCAGGCGGACAGGGACTTAACTATGGCTACACCTTC. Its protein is CAISGPGGQGLNYGYTF.

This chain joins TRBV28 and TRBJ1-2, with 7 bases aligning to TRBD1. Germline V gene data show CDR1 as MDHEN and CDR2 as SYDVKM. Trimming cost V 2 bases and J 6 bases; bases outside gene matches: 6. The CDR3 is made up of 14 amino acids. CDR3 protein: CASSLTGGGNGYTF. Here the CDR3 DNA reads TGTGCCAGCAGTTTAACGGGAGGGGGCAATGGCTACACCTTC.

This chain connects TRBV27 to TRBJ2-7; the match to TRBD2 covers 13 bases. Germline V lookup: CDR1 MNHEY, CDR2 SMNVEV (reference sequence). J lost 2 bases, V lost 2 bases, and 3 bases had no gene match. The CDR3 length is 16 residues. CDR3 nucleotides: TGTGCCAGCAGTTTAGGGACTAGCGGGAACCCCTACGAGCAGTACTTC. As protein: CASSLGTSGNPYEQYF.

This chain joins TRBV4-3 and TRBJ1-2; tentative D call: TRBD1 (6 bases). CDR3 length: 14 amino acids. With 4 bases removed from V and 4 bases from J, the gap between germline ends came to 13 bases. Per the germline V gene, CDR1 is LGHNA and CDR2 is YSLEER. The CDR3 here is CASSRAGGGYGYTF. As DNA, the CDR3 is TGCGCCAGCAGCCGGGCGGGGGGCGGCTATGGCTACACCTTC.

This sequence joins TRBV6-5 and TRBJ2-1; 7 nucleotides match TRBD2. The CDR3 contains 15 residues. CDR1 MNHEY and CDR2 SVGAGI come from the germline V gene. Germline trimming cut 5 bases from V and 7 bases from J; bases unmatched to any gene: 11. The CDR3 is CASSVSGGGGNEQFF. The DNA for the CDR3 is TGTGCCAGCAGTGTATCGGGCGGGGGAGGTAATGAGCAGTTCTTC.

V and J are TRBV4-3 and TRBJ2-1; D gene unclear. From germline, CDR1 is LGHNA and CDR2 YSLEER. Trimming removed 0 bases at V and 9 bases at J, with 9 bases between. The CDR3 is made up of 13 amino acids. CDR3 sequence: CASSQDGPGEQFF. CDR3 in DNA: TGCGCCAGCAGCCAAGATGGGCCCGGTGAGCAGTTCTTC.

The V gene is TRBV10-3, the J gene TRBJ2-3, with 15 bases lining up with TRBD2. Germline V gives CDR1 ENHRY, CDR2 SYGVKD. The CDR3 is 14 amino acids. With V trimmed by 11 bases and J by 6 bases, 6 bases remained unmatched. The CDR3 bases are TGTGCCGCCGGACTAGCGGGGGGGCATGATACGCAGTATTTT. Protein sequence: CAAGLAGGHDTQYF.

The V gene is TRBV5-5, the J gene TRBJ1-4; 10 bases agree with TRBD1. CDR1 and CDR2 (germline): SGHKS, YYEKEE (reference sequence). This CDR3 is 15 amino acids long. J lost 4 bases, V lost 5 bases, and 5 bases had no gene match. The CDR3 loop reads CASRPGTGDNEKLFF. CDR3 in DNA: TGTGCCAGCAGGCCCGGGACAGGGGATAATGAAAAACTGTTTTTT.

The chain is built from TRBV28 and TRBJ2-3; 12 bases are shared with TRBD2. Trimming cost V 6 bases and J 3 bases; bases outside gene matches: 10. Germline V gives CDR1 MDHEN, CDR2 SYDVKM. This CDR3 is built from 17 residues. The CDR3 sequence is CASSPLAGGPETDTQYF. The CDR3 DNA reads TGTGCCAGCAGCCCCCTAGCGGGAGGGCCGGAGACAGATACGCAGTATTTT. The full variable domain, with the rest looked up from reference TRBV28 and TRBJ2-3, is DVKVTQSSRYLVKRTGEKVFLECVQDMDHENMFWYRQDPGLGLRLIYFSYDVKMKEKGDIPEGYSVSREKKERFSLILESASTNQTSMYLCASSPLAGGPETDTQYFGPGTRLTVL.

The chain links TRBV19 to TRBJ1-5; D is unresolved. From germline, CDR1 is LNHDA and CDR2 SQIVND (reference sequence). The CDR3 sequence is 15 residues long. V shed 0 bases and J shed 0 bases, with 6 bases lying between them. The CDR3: CASSIDGYSNQPQHF. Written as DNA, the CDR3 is TGTGCCAGTAGTATAGACGGGTATAGCAATCAGCCCCAGCATTTT.

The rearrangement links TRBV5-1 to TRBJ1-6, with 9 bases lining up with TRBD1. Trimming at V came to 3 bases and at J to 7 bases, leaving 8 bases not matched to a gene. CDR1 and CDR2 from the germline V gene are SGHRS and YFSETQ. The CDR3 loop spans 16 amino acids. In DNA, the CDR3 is TGCGCCAGCAGCTGGGGACAGGGAAATTCGAATTCACCCCTCCACTTT. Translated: CASSWGQGNSNSPLHF. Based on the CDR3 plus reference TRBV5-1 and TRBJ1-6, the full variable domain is KAGVTQTPRYLIKTRGQQVTLSCSPISGHRSVSWYQQTPGQGLQFLFEYFSETQRNKGNFPGRFSGRQFSNSRSEMNVSTLELGDSALYLCASSWGQGNSNSPLHFGNGTRLTVT.

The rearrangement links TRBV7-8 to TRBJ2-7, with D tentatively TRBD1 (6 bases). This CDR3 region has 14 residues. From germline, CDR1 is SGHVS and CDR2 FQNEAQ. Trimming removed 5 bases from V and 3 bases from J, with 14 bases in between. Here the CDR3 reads CASSQRTASYEQYF. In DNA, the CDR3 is TGTGCCAGCAGCCAACGGACAGCAAGCTACGAGCAGTACTTC.

CDR3 nucleotides: TGTGCCAGTAGTATAGTTTTCGGGCACAGTCAAGAGACCCAGTACTTC. It is translated as CASSIVFGHSQETQYF. The chain links TRBV19 to TRBJ2-5; D is unclear. Germline V gene data show CDR1 as LNHDA and CDR2 as SQIVND (reference sequence). The CDR3 has 16 amino acids. V was pared by 1 base and J by 2 bases, with 14 bases between.

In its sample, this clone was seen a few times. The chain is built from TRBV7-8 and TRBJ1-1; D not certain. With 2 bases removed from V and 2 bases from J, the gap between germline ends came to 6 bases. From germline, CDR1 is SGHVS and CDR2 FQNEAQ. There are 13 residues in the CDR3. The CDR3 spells CASSLSYNTEAFF. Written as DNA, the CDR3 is TGTGCCAGCAGCTTATCCTATAACACTGAAGCTTTCTTT.

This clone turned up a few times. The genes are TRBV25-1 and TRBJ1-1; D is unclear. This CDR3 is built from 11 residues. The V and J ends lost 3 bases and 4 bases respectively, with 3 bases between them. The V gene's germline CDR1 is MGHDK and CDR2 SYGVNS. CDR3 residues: CASSEFTEAFF. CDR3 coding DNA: TGTGCCAGCAGTGAGTTCACTGAAGCTTTCTTT.

The CDR3 is CASSLVGQGVQPQHF. DNA for the CDR3: TGTGCCAGCAGCTTAGTGGGACAGGGGGTGCAGCCCCAGCATTTT. J is TRBJ1-5 and V is TRBV7-2; TRBD1 matches 11 bases. This CDR3 has 15 amino acids. Germline V gives CDR1 SGHTA, CDR2 FQGNSA. The V gene end was trimmed by 1 base and the J gene end by 7 bases; junction bases not matched to a gene: 3. Full variable domain (remainder filled in from reference TRBV7-2 and TRBJ1-5): GAGVSQSPSNKVTEKGKDVELRCDPISGHTALYWYRQSLGQGLEFLIYFQGNSAPDKSGLPSDRFSAERTGGSVSTLTIQRTQQEDSAVYLCASSLVGQGVQPQHFGDGTRLSIL.

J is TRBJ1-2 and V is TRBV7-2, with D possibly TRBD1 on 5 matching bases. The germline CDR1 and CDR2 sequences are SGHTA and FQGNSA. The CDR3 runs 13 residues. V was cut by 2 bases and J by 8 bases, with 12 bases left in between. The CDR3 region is CASSLQGARGYTF. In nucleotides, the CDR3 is TGTGCCAGCAGCTTACAGGGAGCCAGGGGCTACACCTTC. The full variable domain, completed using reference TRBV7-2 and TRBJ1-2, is GAGVSQSPSNKVTEKGKDVELRCDPISGHTALYWYRQSLGQGLEFLIYFQGNSAPDKSGLPSDRFSAERTGGSVSTLTIQRTQQEDSAVYLCASSLQGARGYTFGSGTRLTVV.

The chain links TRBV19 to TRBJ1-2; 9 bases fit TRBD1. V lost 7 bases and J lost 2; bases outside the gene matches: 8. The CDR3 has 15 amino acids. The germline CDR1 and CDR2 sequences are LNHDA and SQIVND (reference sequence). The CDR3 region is CASTPDRGENYGYTF. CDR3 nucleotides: TGTGCCAGTACTCCCGACAGGGGGGAGAACTATGGCTACACCTTC. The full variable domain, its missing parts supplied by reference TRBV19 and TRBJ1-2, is DGGITQSPKYLFRKEGQNVTLSCEQNLNHDAMYWYRQDPGQGLRLIYYSQIVNDFQKGDIAEGYSVSREKKESFPLTVTSAQKNPTAFYLCASTPDRGENYGYTFGSGTRLTVV.

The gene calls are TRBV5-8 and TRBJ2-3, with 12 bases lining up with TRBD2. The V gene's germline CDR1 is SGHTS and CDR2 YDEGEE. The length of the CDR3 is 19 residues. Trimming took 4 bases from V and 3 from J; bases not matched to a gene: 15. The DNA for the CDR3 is TGTGCCAGCAGCCCAACCCCCAGACTAGCGGGAGTCTTGACAGATACGCAGTATTTT. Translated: CASSPTPRLAGVLTDTQYF. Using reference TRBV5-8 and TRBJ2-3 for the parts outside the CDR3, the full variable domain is EAGVTQSPTHLIKTRGQQATLRCSPISGHTSVYWYQQALGLGLQFLLWYDEGEERNRGNFPPRFSGRQFPNYSSELNVNALELEDSALYLCASSPTPRLAGVLTDTQYFGPGTRLTVL.

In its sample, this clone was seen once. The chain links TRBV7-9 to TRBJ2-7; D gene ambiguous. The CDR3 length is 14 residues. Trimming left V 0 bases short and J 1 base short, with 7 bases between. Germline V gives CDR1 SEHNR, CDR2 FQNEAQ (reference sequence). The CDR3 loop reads CASSLASVSYEQYF. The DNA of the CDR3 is TGTGCCAGCAGCTTAGCGTCAGTTTCCTACGAGCAGTACTTC.

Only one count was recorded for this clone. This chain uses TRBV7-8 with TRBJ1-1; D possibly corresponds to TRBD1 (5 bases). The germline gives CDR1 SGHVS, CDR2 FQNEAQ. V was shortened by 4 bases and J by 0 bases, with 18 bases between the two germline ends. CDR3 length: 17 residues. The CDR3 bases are TGTGCCAGCAGCTCCGGGGCGGGTTACAACATGAACACTGAAGCTTTCTTT. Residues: CASSSGAGYNMNTEAFF.

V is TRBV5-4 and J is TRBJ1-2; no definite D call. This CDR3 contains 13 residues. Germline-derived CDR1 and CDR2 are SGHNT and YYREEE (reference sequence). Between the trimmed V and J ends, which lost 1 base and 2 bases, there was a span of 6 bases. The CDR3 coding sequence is TGTGCCAGCAGCTTGCGAGCCAACTATGGCTACACCTTC. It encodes CASSLRANYGYTF.

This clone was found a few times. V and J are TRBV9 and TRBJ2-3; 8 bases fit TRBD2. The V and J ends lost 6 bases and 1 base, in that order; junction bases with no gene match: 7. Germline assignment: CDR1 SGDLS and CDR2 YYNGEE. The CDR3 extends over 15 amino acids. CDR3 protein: CASTDGTSRTDTQYF. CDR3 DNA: TGTGCCAGCACCGATGGGACTAGTCGCACAGATACGCAGTATTTT. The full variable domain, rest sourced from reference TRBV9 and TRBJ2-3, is DSGVTQTPKHLITATGQRVTLRCSPRSGDLSVYWYQQSLDQGLQFLIQYYNGEERAKGNILERFSAQQFPDLHSELNLSSLELGDSALYFCASTDGTSRTDTQYFGPGTRLTVL.

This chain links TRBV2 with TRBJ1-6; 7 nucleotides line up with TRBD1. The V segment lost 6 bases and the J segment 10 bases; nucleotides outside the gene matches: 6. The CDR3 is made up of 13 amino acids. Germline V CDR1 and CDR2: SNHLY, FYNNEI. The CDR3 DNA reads TGTGCCAGCAGCGACAGGGAGGGCTCACCCCTCCACTTT. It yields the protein CASSDREGSPLHF. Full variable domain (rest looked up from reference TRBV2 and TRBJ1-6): EPEVTQTPSHQVTQMGQEVILRCVPISNHLYFYWYRQILGQKVEFLVSFYNNEISEKSEIFDDQFSVERPDGSNFTLKIRSTKLEDSAMYFCASSDREGSPLHFGNGTRLTVT.

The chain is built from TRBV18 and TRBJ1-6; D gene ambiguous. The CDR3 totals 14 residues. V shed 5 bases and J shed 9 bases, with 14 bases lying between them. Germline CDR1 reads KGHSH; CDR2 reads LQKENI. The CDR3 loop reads CASSFDTGGSPLHF. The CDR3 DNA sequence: TGTGCCAGCTCATTCGACACCGGAGGTTCACCCCTCCACTTT. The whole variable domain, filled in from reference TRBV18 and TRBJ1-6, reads NAGVMQNPRHLVRRRGQEARLRCSPMKGHSHVYWYRQLPEEGLKFMVYLQKENIIDESGMPKERFSAEFPKEGPSILRIQQVVRGDSAAYFCASSFDTGGSPLHFGNGTRLTVT.

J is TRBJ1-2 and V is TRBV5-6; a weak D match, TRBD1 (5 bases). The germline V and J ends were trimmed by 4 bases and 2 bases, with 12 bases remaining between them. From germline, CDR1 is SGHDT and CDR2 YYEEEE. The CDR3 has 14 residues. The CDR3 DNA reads TGTGCCAGCAGCCAGGGACGGAAAAACTATGGCTACACCTTC. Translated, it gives CASSQGRKNYGYTF.

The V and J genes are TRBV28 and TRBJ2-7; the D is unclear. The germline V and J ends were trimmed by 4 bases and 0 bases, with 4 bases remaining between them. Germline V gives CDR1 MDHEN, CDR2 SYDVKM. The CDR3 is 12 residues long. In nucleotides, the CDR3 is TGTGCCAGCAGTTACCGCTCCTACGAGCAGTACTTC. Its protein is CASSYRSYEQYF.

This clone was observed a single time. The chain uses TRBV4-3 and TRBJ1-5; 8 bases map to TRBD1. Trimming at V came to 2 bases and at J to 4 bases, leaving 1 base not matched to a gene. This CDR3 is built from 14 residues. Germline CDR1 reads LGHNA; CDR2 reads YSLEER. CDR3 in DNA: TGCGCCAGCAGCCAAAACAGGGGGAATCAGCCCCAGCATTTT. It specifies CASSQNRGNQPQHF.

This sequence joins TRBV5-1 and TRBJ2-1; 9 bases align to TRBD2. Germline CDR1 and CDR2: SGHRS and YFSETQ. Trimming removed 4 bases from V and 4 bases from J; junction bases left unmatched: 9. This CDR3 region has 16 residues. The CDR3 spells CASSTTGTSSYNEQFF. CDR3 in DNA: TGCGCCAGCAGCACAACCGGGACTAGCAGTTACAATGAGCAGTTCTTC.